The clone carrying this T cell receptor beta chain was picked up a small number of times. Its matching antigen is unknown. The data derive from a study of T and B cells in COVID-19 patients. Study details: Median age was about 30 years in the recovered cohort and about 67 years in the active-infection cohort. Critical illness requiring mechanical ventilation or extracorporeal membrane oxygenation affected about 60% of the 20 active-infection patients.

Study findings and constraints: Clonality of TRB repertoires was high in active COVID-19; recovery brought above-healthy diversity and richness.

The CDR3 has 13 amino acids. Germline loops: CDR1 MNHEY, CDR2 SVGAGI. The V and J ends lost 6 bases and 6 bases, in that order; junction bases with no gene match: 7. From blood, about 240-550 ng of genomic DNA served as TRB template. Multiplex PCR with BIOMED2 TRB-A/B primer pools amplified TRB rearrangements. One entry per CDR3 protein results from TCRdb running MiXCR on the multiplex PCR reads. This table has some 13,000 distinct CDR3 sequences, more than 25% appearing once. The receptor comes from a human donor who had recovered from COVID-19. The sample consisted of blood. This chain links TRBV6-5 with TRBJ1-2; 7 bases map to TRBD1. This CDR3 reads CASSLDRANGYTF. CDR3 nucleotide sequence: TGTGCCAGCAGCCTCGACAGGGCGAATGGCTACACCTTC.